The 2 T cell receptor beta chains reported below all come from one sample, sequenced in a study of blood T cell repertoires in COVID-19. The data were produced by immunoSEQ multiplex PCR, yet TCRdb's version contains in-frame clones alone and is incomplete. The sample has 77,000 or so clones; 85% to 90% are singletons. Sequenced: peripheral blood. These receptors were collected from a middle-aged man with active COVID-19.

This chain uses TRBV2 with TRBJ2-7; the D gene is possibly TRBD1 (6 bases). Germline values: CDR1 SNHLY, CDR2 FYNNEI. This CDR3 is 14 amino acids long. V dropped 3 bases and J dropped 7 bases, with 16 bases sitting between them. The CDR3 DNA is TGTGCCAGCAGTGAGTGGGCCAAAACAGGGGAGCAGTACTTC. Amino acid sequence: CASSEWAKTGEQYF.

The chain links TRBV28 to TRBJ1-1; 7 bases are a match to TRBD1. V trimming: 6 bases; J trimming: 2 bases; junction bases outside the gene matches: 6. CDR1 is MDHEN and CDR2 is SYDVKM in the germline V gene. The CDR3 extends over 14 amino acids. CDR3 residues: CASSSGQPNTEAFF. Here the CDR3 DNA reads TGTGCCAGCAGCTCGGGACAGCCAAACACTGAAGCTTTCTTT.